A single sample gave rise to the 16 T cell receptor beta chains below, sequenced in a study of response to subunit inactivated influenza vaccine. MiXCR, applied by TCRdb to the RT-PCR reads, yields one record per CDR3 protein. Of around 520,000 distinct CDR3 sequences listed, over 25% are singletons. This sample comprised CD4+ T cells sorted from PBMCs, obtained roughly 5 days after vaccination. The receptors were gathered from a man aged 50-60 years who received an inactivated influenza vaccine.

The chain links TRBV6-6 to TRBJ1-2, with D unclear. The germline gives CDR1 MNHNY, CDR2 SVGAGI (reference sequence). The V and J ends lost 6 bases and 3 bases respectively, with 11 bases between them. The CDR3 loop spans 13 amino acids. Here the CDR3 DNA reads TGTGCCAGCAGGGCTAGCGCGTACTATGGCTACACCTTC. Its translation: CASRASAYYGYTF.

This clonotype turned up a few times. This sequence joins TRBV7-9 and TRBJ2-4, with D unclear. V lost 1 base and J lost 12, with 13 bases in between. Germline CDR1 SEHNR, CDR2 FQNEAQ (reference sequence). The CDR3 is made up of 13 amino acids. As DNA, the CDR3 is TGTGCCAGCAGCTTAGTTCGGTCGGCTACTCAGTACTTC. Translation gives CASSLVRSATQYF.

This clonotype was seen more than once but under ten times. CDR3 loop: CATSDHQGYNEQFF. The CDR3 DNA follows: TGTGCCACCAGTGATCATCAGGGTTACAATGAGCAGTTCTTC. The rearrangement links TRBV24-1 to TRBJ2-1; D perhaps matches TRBD1 (5 bases). V was shortened by 3 bases and J by 4 bases, with 9 bases between the two germline ends. The germline gives CDR1 KGHDR, CDR2 SFDVKD. The CDR3 is 14 residues long.

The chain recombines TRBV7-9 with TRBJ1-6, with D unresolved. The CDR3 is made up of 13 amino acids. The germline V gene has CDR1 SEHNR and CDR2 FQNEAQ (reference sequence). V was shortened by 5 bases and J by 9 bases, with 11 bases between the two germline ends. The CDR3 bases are TGTGCCAGCAGCCAAGATGGATTTTCACCCCTCCACTTT. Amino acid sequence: CASSQDGFSPLHF.

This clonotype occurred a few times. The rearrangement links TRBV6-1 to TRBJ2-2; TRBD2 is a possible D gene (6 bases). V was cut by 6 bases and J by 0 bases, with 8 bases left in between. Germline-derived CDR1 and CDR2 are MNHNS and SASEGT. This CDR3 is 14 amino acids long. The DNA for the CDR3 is TGTGCCAGCAGAGGGACTTCGAACACCGGGGAGCTGTTTTTT. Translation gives CASRGTSNTGELFF.

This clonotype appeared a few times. The CDR3 loop reads CASSVQGTGQPQHF. The CDR3 nucleotides read TGTGCCAGCAGCGTGCAGGGTACAGGTCAGCCCCAGCATTTT. The chain links TRBV7-2 to TRBJ1-5; the D gene is possibly TRBD1 (5 bases). Germline CDR1 is SGHTA and CDR2 is FQGNSA. The ends were cut back, 5 bases at V and 6 bases at J, with 14 bases in the middle. This CDR3 comprises 14 residues.

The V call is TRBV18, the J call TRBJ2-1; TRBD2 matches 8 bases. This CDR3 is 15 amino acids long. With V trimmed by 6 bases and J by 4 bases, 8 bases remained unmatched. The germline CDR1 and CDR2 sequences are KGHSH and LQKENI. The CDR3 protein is CASSREREFYNEQFF. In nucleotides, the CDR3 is TGTGCCAGCTCTCGAGAGCGGGAGTTTTACAATGAGCAGTTCTTC.

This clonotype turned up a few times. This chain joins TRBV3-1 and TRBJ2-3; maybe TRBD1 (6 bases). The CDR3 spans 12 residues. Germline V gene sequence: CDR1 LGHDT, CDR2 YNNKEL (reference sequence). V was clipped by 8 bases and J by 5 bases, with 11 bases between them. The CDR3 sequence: CASGGGQDTQYF. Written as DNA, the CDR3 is TGTGCCAGCGGGGGCGGCCAAGATACGCAGTATTTT.

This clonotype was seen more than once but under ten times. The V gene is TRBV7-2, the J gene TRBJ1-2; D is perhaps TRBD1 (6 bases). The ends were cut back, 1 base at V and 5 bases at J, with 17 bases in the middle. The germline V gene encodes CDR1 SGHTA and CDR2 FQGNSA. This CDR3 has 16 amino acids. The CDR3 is CASSLGQGRRTYGYTF. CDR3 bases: TGTGCCAGCAGCTTAGGGCAGGGGAGACGTACGTATGGCTACACCTTC.

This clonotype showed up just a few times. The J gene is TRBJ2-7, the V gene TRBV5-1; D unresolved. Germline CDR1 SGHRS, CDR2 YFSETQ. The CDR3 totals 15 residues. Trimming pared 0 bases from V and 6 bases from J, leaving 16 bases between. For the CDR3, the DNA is TGCGCCAGCAGCTTGGATTCAGCTAGTATCGGCGAGCAGTACTTC. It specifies CASSLDSASIGEQYF.

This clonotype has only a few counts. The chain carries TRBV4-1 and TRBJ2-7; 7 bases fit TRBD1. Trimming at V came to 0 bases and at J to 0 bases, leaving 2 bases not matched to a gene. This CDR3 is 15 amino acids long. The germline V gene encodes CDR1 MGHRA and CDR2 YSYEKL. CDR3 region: CASSQDPGGSYEQYF. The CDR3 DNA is TGCGCCAGCAGCCAAGATCCAGGGGGCTCCTACGAGCAGTACTTC.

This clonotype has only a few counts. The CDR3 coding sequence is TGTGCCAGCAGCTTGACCGGAGGGCCTTTAGAAAAACTGTTTTTT. Translated, it gives CASSLTGGPLEKLFF. This chain uses TRBV7-7 with TRBJ1-4; no firm D call. Germline-derived CDR1 and CDR2 are SSHAT and FNYEAQ (reference sequence). The CDR3 spans 15 residues. Trimming removed 3 bases from V and 8 bases from J, with 16 bases in between.

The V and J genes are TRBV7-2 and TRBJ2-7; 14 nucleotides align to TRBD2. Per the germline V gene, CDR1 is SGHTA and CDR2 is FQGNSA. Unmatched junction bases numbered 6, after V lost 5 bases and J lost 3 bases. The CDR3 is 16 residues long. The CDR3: CASSPRGLAGDYEQYF. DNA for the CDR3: TGTGCCAGCAGCCCCCGGGGACTAGCGGGAGACTACGAGCAGTACTTC.

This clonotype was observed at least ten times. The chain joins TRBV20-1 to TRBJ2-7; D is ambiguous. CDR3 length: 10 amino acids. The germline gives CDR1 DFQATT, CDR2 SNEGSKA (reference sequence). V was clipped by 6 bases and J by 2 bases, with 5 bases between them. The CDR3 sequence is CSAGAYEQYF. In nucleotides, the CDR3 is TGCAGTGCAGGCGCCTACGAGCAGTACTTC.

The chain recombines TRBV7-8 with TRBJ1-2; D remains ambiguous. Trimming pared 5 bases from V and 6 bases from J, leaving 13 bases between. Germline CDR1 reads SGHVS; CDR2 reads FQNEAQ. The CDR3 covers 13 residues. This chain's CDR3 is CASSPTPRNGYTF. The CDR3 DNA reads TGTGCCAGCAGCCCCACCCCACGGAATGGCTACACCTTC.

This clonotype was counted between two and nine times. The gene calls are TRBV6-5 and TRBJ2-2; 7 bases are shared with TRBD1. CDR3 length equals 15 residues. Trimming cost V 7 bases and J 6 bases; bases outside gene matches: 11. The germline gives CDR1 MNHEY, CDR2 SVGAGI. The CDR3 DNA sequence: TGTGCCAGCATTACGACAGGGACGGTATCCGGGGAGCTGTTTTTT. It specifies CASITTGTVSGELFF.